The 8 T cell receptor beta chains below come from one sample, sequenced in a study of T cells in localized non-small cell lung cancer. Clones were read by immunoSEQ multiplex PCR, and TCRdb kept only the in-frame ones, dropping some. The sample has over 25,000 clones, around 73% seen once. Sequenced here: peripheral blood, sampled before any cancer treatment. The receptor set was obtained from a male donor older than 55 with stage II squamous cell lung carcinoma.

The J gene is TRBJ2-3, the V gene TRBV7-9; 7 nucleotides match TRBD1. Germline V lookup: CDR1 SEHNR, CDR2 FQNEAQ (reference sequence). The CDR3 totals 15 residues. Trimming cost V 2 bases and J 4 bases; bases outside gene matches: 6. The CDR3 nucleotides are TGTGCCAGCAGCTTACTCACAGGGGTGGCAGATACGCAGTATTTT. It is translated as CASSLLTGVADTQYF.

The chain couples TRBV18 to TRBJ2-5, with 7 bases that match TRBD1. CDR3 size: 14 residues. After removal of 0 bases from V and 10 bases from J, the junction contained 8 bases not matched to a gene. Germline CDR1 reads KGHSH; CDR2 reads LQKENI. DNA for the CDR3: TGTGCCAGCTCACCACCGGGCAGGGCAGGGGGCCAGTACTTC. It yields the protein CASSPPGRAGGQYF.

V and J are TRBV11-2 and TRBJ1-2; D is ambiguous. Germline V CDR1 and CDR2: SGHAT, FQNNGV. There are 13 residues in the CDR3. Trimming stripped 2 bases from V and 4 bases from J, with 8 bases between. In DNA form, the CDR3 reads TGTGCCAGCAGCTTAAGAGGGTCCTATGGCTACACCTTC. This gives the protein CASSLRGSYGYTF.

J is TRBJ1-2 and V is TRBV2; 10 nucleotides agree with TRBD1. Trimming removed 6 bases from V and 9 bases from J; junction bases left unmatched: 13. This CDR3 has 15 residues. Germline assignment: CDR1 SNHLY and CDR2 FYNNEI. This chain's CDR3 is CASRVGDRGFKSYTF. CDR3 nucleotides: TGTGCCAGCAGGGTGGGGGACAGGGGTTTTAAAAGCTACACCTTC.

This sequence joins TRBV10-1 and TRBJ2-1, with TRBD2 identical over 10 bases. Germline CDR1 is WNHNN and CDR2 is SYGVQD (reference sequence). The CDR3 has 16 residues. V trimming: 6 bases; J trimming: 4 bases; junction bases outside the gene matches: 9. DNA of the CDR3: TGCGCCAGCAGCGCGACGGGACTAGCGTTTTACAATGAGCAGTTCTTC. Translated, it gives CASSATGLAFYNEQFF.

V gene TRBV6-6 combines with J gene TRBJ2-7, with TRBD1 matching 7 bases. V was pared by 5 bases and J by 3 bases, with 10 bases of the junction left unmatched. This CDR3 comprises 15 residues. Germline assignment: CDR1 MNHNY and CDR2 SVGAGI (reference sequence). This chain's CDR3 is CASSNFRQGVYEQYF. The CDR3, as DNA: TGTGCCAGCAGTAACTTCCGACAGGGAGTCTACGAGCAGTACTTC.

This chain uses TRBV18 with TRBJ1-3, with D possibly matching TRBD1 (6 bases). The CDR3 loop spans 15 amino acids. Germline CDR1 reads KGHSH; CDR2 reads LQKENI. Trimming pared 4 bases from V and 2 bases from J, leaving 12 bases between. The CDR3 sequence is CASSLTGDPGNTIYF. In DNA form, the CDR3 reads TGTGCCAGCTCACTGACAGGAGACCCTGGAAACACCATATATTTT.

This chain connects TRBV27 to TRBJ2-7; 7 bases agree with TRBD1. This CDR3 contains 17 residues. Germline V CDR1 and CDR2: MNHEY, SMNVEV (reference sequence). Trimming cost V 5 bases and J 6 bases; bases outside gene matches: 19. In DNA form, the CDR3 reads TGTGCCAGCAGTCCGCTCCGGACAGGTCATCCCCCCGGCGAGCAGTACTTC. Protein sequence: CASSPLRTGHPPGEQYF.